These T cell receptor beta chains were read from a single sample in a study of graft-versus-host responses after intestinal transplantation. Their antigen targets remain unknown. Produced via immunoSEQ multiplex PCR; TCRdb's table is partial and in-frame only. The sample records some 50,000 clones, 65% to 85% being singletons. Sequences were derived from unstimulated CD4+ T cells sorted from spleen or lymph node cells, sampled before transplant. Receptors originate from a human donor who was the organ donor for an intestinal transplant. CDR3s leave out the opening cysteine and the closing phenylalanine or tryptophan.

CDR3 protein,V gene,CDR3 length
ASSNRRGRYNEQF,TRBV19,13
ASSKRDASYNEQF,TRBV5-1,13
ASSPNRSGANVLT,TRBV18,13
ASSFTESGTLYEQY,TRBV7-8,14
ASSGGQRNTEAF,TRBV6-5,12
ASSPGLASGVEQF,TRBV6-5,13
SVDRTGGRREQY,TRBV29-1,12
ASSGRGMGELF,TRBV2,11
AISGGGETQY,TRBV10-3,10
ASSLSPQNEQY,TRBV13,11
ASSLGTGATGELF,TRBV7-6,13
ASSLDRGHLNEQF,TRBV5-1,13
ASSSQGYSYEQY,TRBV11-2,12
ASSYSKGGRTDTQY,TRBV6-6,14
ASSLWGTSSYNEQF,TRBV27,14
ASSDLGSTDTQY,TRBV6-1,12
AWSVLAGTPETQY,TRBV30,13
ASSIGTGLNEQF,TRBV19,12
ASSLLAGPNTDTQY,TRBV18,14
ASKKALGGDKEAF,TRBV2,13
ASSGGRLAGFYEQY,TRBV6-1,14
ASSQEASGGAMETQY,TRBV4-1,15
ASSAQGFEQF,TRBV9,10
ASRETGNTYNSPLH,TRBV19,14
ASSEHERDEAF,TRBV6-5,11
ASSMWWGQGNTEAF,TRBV19,14
AWSDRLNQPQH,TRBV30,11
ASSPVGKETQY,TRBV5-6,11